The rows below give T cell receptor beta chains drawn from one sample of a study of blood T cell repertoires in COVID-19. Sequencing used immunoSEQ multiplex PCR; TCRdb keeps in-frame clones, though not all of them. The sample lists a few hundred thousand clones; approximately 85% were seen once. The sequencing input was PBMCs or T cells enriched from blood (not recorded which). The receptors were gathered from a woman aged 45 to 65 who had recovered from COVID-19. The CDR3 runs from the conserved cysteine through the conserved F or W. D genes are given only for firm matches. Where a row states a size, it is once, few, many or the class of an expanded clone; other rows omit it.

J gene | clone size | D gene | V gene | CDR3 protein | CDR3 DNA
TRBJ2-3 | . | TRBD2 | TRBV19 | CASSIIGEGDTQYF | TGTGCCAGTAGTATAATTGGGGAGGGAGATACGCAGTATTTT
TRBJ1-2 | . | TRBD1 | TRBV3-1/TRBV3-2 | CASRDRYGYTF | TGTGCCAGCCGGGACAGATATGGCTACACCTTC
TRBJ1-1 | . | . | TRBV27 | CASCAAGPRRGTEAFF | TGTGCCAGCTGCGCGGCGGGACCTAGGAGAGGCACTGAAGCTTTCTTT
TRBJ2-7 | once | . | TRBV27 | CASTQGSEQYF | TGTGCCAGCACCCAGGGCTCAGAGCAGTACTTC
TRBJ2-1 | . | TRBD2 | TRBV5-8 | CASSLASGLAGGYEQFF | TGTGCCAGCAGCTTGGCCAGTGGACTAGCGGGAGGCTATGAGCAGTTCTTC
TRBJ2-1 | . | . | TRBV2 | CASREGSGYNEQFF | TGTGCCAGCAGGGAGGGAAGCGGTTACAATGAGCAGTTCTTC
TRBJ1-2 | . | . | TRBV29-1 | CSVDYPTTSGRGYTF | TGCAGCGTTGATTACCCCACGACGTCAGGGCGAGGCTACACCTTC
TRBJ1-2 | . | TRBD1 | TRBV5-1 | CASSLETGYGYTF | TGCGCCAGCAGCTTGGAGACAGGGTATGGCTACACCTTC
TRBJ2-7 | . | . | TRBV11-2 | CASSSEIGETYEQYF | TGTGCCAGCAGCTCCGAGATAGGGGAAACCTACGAGCAGTACTTC
TRBJ2-1 | . | TRBD2 | TRBV10-3 | CAISESIGTSGSGEQFF | TGTGCCATCAGTGAGTCCATTGGGACTAGCGGGAGCGGTGAGCAGTTCTTC
TRBJ1-2 | . | TRBD1 | TRBV10-3 | CATTLQGETYGYTF | TGTGCCACCACCTTACAGGGGGAAACCTATGGCTACACCTTC
TRBJ1-1 | . | . | TRBV7-8 | CASSLAQGRTEAFF | TGTGCCAGCAGCTTAGCGCAGGGTAGGACTGAAGCTTTCTTT
TRBJ1-1 | . | . | TRBV15 | CATSRGHSNTEAFF | TGTGCCACCAGCAGGGGACATTCGAACACTGAAGCTTTCTTT
TRBJ2-3 | . | TRBD1 | TRBV19 | CASSMGKGAGTDTQYF | TGTGCCAGTAGTATGGGTAAGGGGGCTGGCACAGATACGCAGTATTTT
TRBJ1-4 | . | TRBD1 | TRBV28 | CASSFPGQGDEKLFF | TGTGCCAGCAGTTTCCCGGGACAGGGGGATGAAAAACTGTTTTTT
TRBJ2-2 | . | TRBD1 | TRBV3-1/TRBV3-2 | CASSQERGRGLGGELFF | TGTGCCAGCAGCCAAGAAAGAGGCAGGGGGCTTGGCGGGGAGCTGTTTTTT
TRBJ1-1 | . | . | TRBV5-1 | CASSPLASGGTEAFF | TGCGCCAGCAGCCCCTTAGCGTCGGGGGGCACTGAAGCTTTCTTT
TRBJ1-1 | . | TRBD1 | TRBV5-5 | CASSSGGGQGTEAFF | TGTGCCAGCAGCTCAGGGGGGGGACAGGGTACCGAAGCTTTCTTT
TRBJ1-6 | . | TRBD1 | TRBV30 | CAWSPGQGGSPLHF | TGTGCCTGGAGTCCCGGACAGGGAGGTTCACCCCTCCACTTT
TRBJ2-2 | . | TRBD2 | TRBV27 | CASGTPSGTGELFF | TGTGCCAGCGGAACTCCTAGCGGAACCGGGGAGCTGTTTTTT
TRBJ1-1 | . | . | TRBV6-5 | CASSPGQSGNTEAFF | TGTGCCAGCAGTCCGGGACAATCTGGGAACACTGAAGCTTTCTTT
TRBJ2-1 | . | . | TRBV27 | CASSPHRVALYNEQFF | TGTGCCAGCAGTCCGCACAGGGTTGCCCTCTACAATGAGCAGTTCTTC
TRBJ2-1 | . | TRBD1 | TRBV19 | CASSATGTGKYNEQFF | TGTGCCAGTAGTGCCACCGGGACAGGAAAATACAATGAGCAGTTCTTC
TRBJ2-7 | . | . | TRBV28 | CASSWGREQYF | TGTGCCAGCAGTTGGGGCCGCGAGCAGTACTTC
TRBJ1-1 | . | . | TRBV19 | CASRTSGRLYTEAFF | TGTGCCAGTAGGACATCTGGCAGGTTGTACACTGAAGCTTTCTTT
TRBJ1-6 | . | TRBD1 | TRBV6-5 | CASSPDRVYSPLHF | TGTGCCAGCAGTCCGGACAGGGTATATTCACCCCTCCACTTT
TRBJ1-1 | . | . | TRBV12-3/TRBV12-4 | CASSSTGNTEAFF | TGTGCCAGCAGTTCTACAGGGAACACTGAAGCTTTCTTT
TRBJ2-1 | . | TRBD2 | TRBV2 | CASSVMTSGNPYNEQFF | TGTGCCAGCAGCGTTATGACTAGCGGGAATCCCTACAATGAGCAGTTCTTC
TRBJ1-5 | . | . | TRBV18 | CASSPGASNQPQHF | TGTGCCAGCTCACCGGGGGCTAGCAATCAGCCCCAGCATTTT
TRBJ2-1 | . | . | TRBV7-3 | CASSPLGDEQFF | TGTGCCAGCAGTCCCTTAGGGGATGAGCAGTTCTTC
TRBJ1-5 | . | . | TRBV25-1 | CASSMSGGNQPQHF | TGTGCCAGCAGTATGTCAGGGGGCAATCAGCCCCAGCATTTT
TRBJ2-7 | . | TRBD1 | TRBV10-2 | CASRLGQGGSYEQYF | TGCGCCAGCAGATTGGGACAGGGGGGCTCCTACGAGCAGTACTTC
TRBJ2-3 | . | TRBD1 | TRBV10-3 | CAISGPTGNEQYF | TGTGCCATCAGTGGACCGACAGGGAACGAGCAGTATTTT
TRBJ1-5 | . | TRBD1 | TRBV30 | CAWNTGQGAQPQHF | TGTGCCTGGAATACGGGACAGGGGGCTCAGCCCCAGCATTTT
TRBJ2-1 | . | TRBD2 | TRBV7-7 | CASSQGLASYNEQFF | TGTGCTAGCAGCCAGGGACTAGCTTCCTACAATGAGCAGTTCTTC
TRBJ2-2 | . | . | TRBV28 | CASSFRLARTGELFF | TGTGCCAGCAGTTTTAGGCTAGCGCGGACCGGGGAGCTGTTTTTT
TRBJ2-3 | . | TRBD2 | TRBV7-2 | CASSLSSGTDTQYF | TGTGCCAGCAGCTTAAGCAGCGGGACGGATACGCAGTATTTT
TRBJ2-2 | . | TRBD2 | TRBV7-8 | CASSLRPRTSGSGIAGELFF | TGTGCCAGCAGCTTACGGCCCAGGACTAGCGGGAGTGGTATCGCCGGGGAGCTGTTTTTT
TRBJ1-6 | . | TRBD1 | TRBV27 | CASSFRGPNSPLHF | TGTGCCAGCAGTTTCAGGGGGCCCAATTCACCCCTCCACTTT
TRBJ1-2 | . | TRBD1 | TRBV2 | CASTSGQLYGYTF | TGTGCCAGCACGTCGGGACAGCTCTATGGCTACACCTTC
TRBJ2-2 | . | TRBD1 | TRBV27 | CASSLSTRGPTGELFF | TGTGCCAGCAGTTTATCGACCAGGGGGCCCACCGGGGAGCTGTTTTTT
TRBJ1-1 | . | . | TRBV5-1 | CASSLGALLNTEAFF | TGCGCCAGCAGCTTGGGCGCACTATTGAACACTGAAGCTTTCTTT
TRBJ1-2 | . | TRBD1 | TRBV25-1 | CASSGYQGARLGGYTF | TGTGCCAGCAGTGGCTACCAGGGGGCGCGGCTAGGAGGCTACACCTTC
TRBJ2-5 | . | . | TRBV19 | CASSIGQAQYF | TGTGCCAGTAGTATTGGGCAGGCCCAGTACTTC
TRBJ1-1 | . | . | TRBV27 | CASSLPGGAVAFF | TGTGCCAGCAGTTTACCAGGTGGGGCGGTTGCCTTCTTT
TRBJ2-7 | . | TRBD2 | TRBV6-1 | CASSEGGTSGRAEYF | TGTGCCAGCAGTGAGGGGGGGACTAGCGGGAGGGCCGAGTACTTC
TRBJ2-7 | . | TRBD1 | TRBV28 | CASSSHRGLPYEQYF | TGTGCCAGCAGTTCGCACAGGGGTCTCCCCTACGAGCAGTACTTC
TRBJ1-2 | . | . | TRBV6-1 | CASSEEHRAYYGYTF | TGTGCCAGCAGTGAAGAACACAGGGCATACTATGGCTACACCTTC
TRBJ2-3 | . | TRBD1 | TRBV6-4 | CASSPTGGNTDTQYF | TGTGCCAGCAGTCCGACAGGGGGTAATACAGATACGCAGTATTTT
TRBJ1-2 | . | . | TRBV2 | CASSGENYGYTF | TGTGCCAGCAGCGGGGAGAACTATGGCTACACCTTC
TRBJ2-5 | . | . | TRBV21-1 | CASSQMTSGGETQYF | TGTGCCAGCAGCCAAATGACTAGCGGGGGAGAGACCCAGTACTTC
TRBJ2-7 | . | TRBD1 | TRBV6-5 | CASSYSTFGQGGEQYF | TGTGCCAGCAGTTACTCGACTTTCGGACAGGGGGGCGAGCAGTACTTC
TRBJ1-1 | . | . | TRBV2 | CASTIRPGTEFGAEAFF | TGTGCCAGCACAATTCGTCCCGGGACTGAATTTGGCGCTGAAGCTTTCTTT
TRBJ2-7 | . | . | TRBV12-3/TRBV12-4 | CASSLRRSYEQYF | TGTGCCAGCAGTTTGAGGCGGAGCTACGAGCAGTACTTC
TRBJ1-2 | . | TRBD1 | TRBV25-1 | CASSGYDRGARGYTF | TGTGCCAGCAGTGGTTACGACAGGGGCGCGAGGGGCTACACCTTC
TRBJ1-6 | . | TRBD1 | TRBV9 | CASSVGGTGVMSPLHF | TGTGCCAGCAGCGTAGGGGGCACAGGGGTAATGTCACCCCTCCACTTT
TRBJ1-2 | . | . | TRBV18 | CASSRGEGFYGYTF | TGTGCCAGCTCACGAGGGGAGGGGTTCTATGGCTACACCTTC
TRBJ1-1 | few | . | TRBV5-1 | CASSFQGGHTEAFF | TGCGCCAGCAGCTTTCAAGGAGGGCACACTGAAGCTTTCTTT
TRBJ1-2 | once | TRBD1 | TRBV7-9 | CASSFGQDSKAYGYTF | TGTGCCAGCAGCTTCGGACAGGACTCAAAGGCGTATGGCTACACCTTC
TRBJ1-4 | . | . | TRBV7-9 | CASSLEPGLGEKLFF | TGTGCCAGCAGCTTAGAACCGGGACTAGGCGAAAAACTGTTTTTT